In its sample, the clone carrying this TCR beta chain was seen once. Its target is unknown. Clones were read by immunoSEQ multiplex PCR, and TCRdb kept only the in-frame ones, dropping some. This table has just over 150,000 clones, approximately 87% appearing once. The data belong to a study of T cell responses to AZD1222 COVID-19 vaccine. This CDR3 is built from 12 residues. Germline CDR1 MNHEY, CDR2 SVGEGT. Trimming shortened V by 2 bases and J by 14 bases, and 13 bases separated the two germline ends. Study-wide results and limits: Every sample of the repertoires postdated the peak T cell response. CD4 TCRs linked to vaccination spanned spike, dominating at 160-218 and 743-854.

This clonotype originated in an adult who received the AZD1222 COVID-19 vaccine. This specimen consisted of peripheral blood, obtained 28 days after the second AZD1222 dose. The chain carries TRBV6-2 or TRBV6-3 and TRBJ2-1, with D uncertain. The CDR3 region is CASSYGPGVEFF. CDR3 bases: TGTGCCAGCAGTTACGGCCCTGGAGTGGAGTTCTTC.